This T cell receptor (beta chain) was obtained from a study of post-analysis software for immune sequencing data. The TCR beta cDNA libraries carried unique molecular identifiers. TCRdb processed the PCR reads anew with MiXCR; each CDR3 protein has one entry. Of around 710,000 distinct CDR3 sequences listed, 46% are singletons. Study-wide results and caveats: Those with multiple sclerosis, the patient group, showed significantly lower normalized Chao1 diversity than controls.

This clonotype was counted at least ten times. Its antigen is unidentified. The sample was blood. The TCR originated in a girl aged 5 to 17 with multiple sclerosis.

CDR3 DNA: TGCAGCGTGGACAGCACAGATACGCAGTATTTT. It encodes CSVDSTDTQYF. V gene TRBV29-1 combines with J gene TRBJ2-3, with D uncertain. The germline V gene encodes CDR1 SQVTM and CDR2 ANQGSEA. The ends were cut back, 6 bases at V and 0 bases at J, with 4 bases in the middle. The CDR3 covers 11 residues.